The 28 T cell receptor beta chains listed next were all sequenced from one sample in a study of T cells after yellow fever vaccination (dated by TCRdb to between 2018 and 2021). Libraries were constructed by 5' RACE. Sequencing was carried out with an Illumina NovaSeq 6000. The raw public reads went through TCRdb reprocessing: fastp at Q25, MiXCR clone calling, in-frame beta chains kept. Rows with a matching CDR3 protein are joined into one entry that keeps the most common DNA and genes. The sample data list 250,000 to 400,000 distinct CDR3 sequences, and roughly 4.3% of these were observed just once. The ten largest clones capture roughly a fifth of the sample. In light of the paper, this sample's treatment or condition label describes: live attenuated yellow fever vaccine strain. The sequencing here drew on PBMCs, taken 15 days after the yellow fever booster vaccination. These receptors were taken from a man younger than 30 who received the YFV17D yellow fever vaccine.

The rearrangement uses TRBV12-3 or TRBV12-4 and TRBJ2-3, with a possible D match to TRBD1 (6 bases). There are 16 residues in the CDR3. The V and J ends lost 6 bases and 5 bases respectively, with 21 bases between them. The CDR3 here is CASSLGLTKGVDTQYF. DNA for the CDR3: TGTGCCAGCAGCCTGGGGTTAACCAAGGGGGTAGATACGCAGTATTTT.

This clonotype was counted many times. This rearrangement joins TRBV27 to TRBJ2-2; 8 nucleotides agree with TRBD1. Germline V CDR1 and CDR2: MNHEY, SMNVEV (reference sequence). Trimming removed 5 bases from V and 6 bases from J; junction bases left unmatched: 2. This CDR3 has 13 amino acids. This chain's CDR3 is CASSPTGAGELFF. CDR3 sequence (DNA): TGTGCCAGCAGTCCGACAGGGGCCGGGGAGCTGTTTTTT.

This clonotype was observed many times. This rearrangement joins TRBV7-8 to TRBJ2-1; D is possibly TRBD2 (5 bases). The CDR3 is 15 amino acids. V shed 5 bases and J shed 9 bases, with 20 bases lying between them. Germline CDR1 reads SGHVS; CDR2 reads FQNEAQ. The CDR3 sequence: CASSPRTLASVEQFF. DNA of the CDR3: TGTGCCAGCAGCCCGAGGACTCTTGCGAGTGTTGAGCAGTTCTTC.

The rearrangement joins TRBV12-3 or TRBV12-4 to TRBJ1-5; 8 bases fit TRBD1. The CDR3 extends over 15 amino acids. The junction had 10 bases not matched to a gene; V was cut back by 8 bases and J by 4 bases. The CDR3 loop reads CASGDNRGLNQPQHF. Written as DNA, the CDR3 is TGTGCCAGCGGAGACAACAGGGGGTTAAATCAGCCCCAGCATTTT.

The V call is TRBV4-1, the J call TRBJ2-3; D is ambiguous. Germline loops: CDR1 MGHRA, CDR2 YSYEKL. The CDR3 has 17 residues. Between the trimmed V and J ends, which lost 1 base and 0 bases, there was a span of 14 bases. CDR3 nucleotides: TGCGCCAGCAGCCAAGTAGGTGCGGCCGCTAGCACAGATACGCAGTATTTT. This sequence encodes CASSQVGAAASTDTQYF.

This clonotype came up many times. DNA of the CDR3: TGTGCCATCAGAGCCAGTGGATCTACTAGCGGGGGGACAGATACGCAGTATTTT. Translating it yields CAIRASGSTSGGTDTQYF. The rearrangement uses TRBV10-3 and TRBJ2-3, with TRBD2 identical over 12 bases. Germline trimming cut 6 bases from V and 3 bases from J; bases unmatched to any gene: 13. The CDR3 is 18 amino acids. CDR1 ENHRY and CDR2 SYGVKD come from the germline V gene.

This rearrangement joins TRBV2 to TRBJ2-2; the D is unclear. Germline V gene sequence: CDR1 SNHLY, CDR2 FYNNEI. The CDR3 contains 11 residues. Trimming shortened V by 4 bases and J by 6 bases, and 3 bases separated the two germline ends. The CDR3 is CASSAAGELFF. The CDR3 bases are TGTGCCAGCAGTGCTGCCGGGGAGCTGTTTTTT.

This clonotype was seen more than once but under ten times. The chain recombines TRBV7-2 with TRBJ2-2, with TRBD2 as a possible D gene (6 bases). This CDR3 has 16 amino acids. The germline gives CDR1 SGHTA, CDR2 FQGNSA. V was trimmed by 7 bases and J by 2 bases, leaving 17 bases between them. DNA for the CDR3: TGTGCCAGCAACCTAAATTCGGGACTCAACACCGGGGAGCTGTTTTTT. Its translation: CASNLNSGLNTGELFF.

The chain employs TRBV20-1 and TRBJ2-2; 10 positions agree with TRBD1. This CDR3 is 15 amino acids long. V lost 5 bases to trimming and J lost 2 bases; unmatched junction nucleotides: 5. Germline assignment: CDR1 DFQATT and CDR2 SNEGSKA (reference sequence). CDR3 DNA: TGCAGTGCTCCCGGACAGGGGGAAAACACCGGGGAGCTGTTTTTT. Translated: CSAPGQGENTGELFF.

This clonotype was counted only a few times. The V gene is TRBV12-3 or TRBV12-4, the J gene TRBJ2-3; 11 bases match TRBD2. After removal of 9 bases from V and 6 bases from J, the junction contained 14 bases not matched to a gene. The CDR3 covers 16 residues. The chain's CDR3 is CASSHLAGGYPDTQYF. DNA of the CDR3: TGTGCCAGTTCCCACTTAGCGGGGGGGTATCCTGATACGCAGTATTTT.

The chain links TRBV7-9 to TRBJ1-6; no clear D gene. Germline assignment: CDR1 SEHNR and CDR2 FQNEAQ (reference sequence). This CDR3 spans 18 amino acids. Trimming removed 1 base from V and 0 bases from J, with 13 bases in between. CDR3 nucleotides: TGTGCCAGCAGCTTAGATGTGGGATGGAGCTCCTATAATTCACCCCTCCACTTT. Translation: CASSLDVGWSSYNSPLHF.

This clonotype was seen ten or more times. V usage is TRBV7-8 and J usage is TRBJ2-4; D is ambiguous. This CDR3 comprises 14 residues. Trimming removed 5 bases at V and 2 bases at J, with 10 bases between. Germline V gives CDR1 SGHVS, CDR2 FQNEAQ. CDR3 nucleotides: TGTGCCAGCAGCGTAAGAGCACCCAAAAACATTCAGTACTTC. This codes for CASSVRAPKNIQYF.

The chain is built from TRBV5-5 and TRBJ1-2; 9 bases fit TRBD1. Per the germline V gene, CDR1 is SGHKS and CDR2 is YYEKEE (reference sequence). V was pared by 1 base and J by 7 bases, with 8 bases of the junction left unmatched. CDR3 size: 15 residues. CDR3 in amino acids: CASSLIPGTGSGYTF. In nucleotides, the CDR3 is TGTGCCAGCAGCTTGATCCCCGGGACAGGGAGTGGCTACACCTTC.

This clonotype was found many times. This chain uses TRBV6-2 or TRBV6-3 with TRBJ2-2; D possibly corresponds to TRBD2 (5 bases). Trimming took off 6 bases at V and 8 bases at J, with 19 bases between the two ends. CDR1 is MNHEY and CDR2 is SVGEGT in the germline V gene. The CDR3 totals 15 residues. Here the CDR3 reads CASSRTAAGRGELFF. The CDR3 region has the DNA TGTGCCAGCAGCCGGACTGCGGCCGGGCGGGGGGAGCTGTTTTTT.

This clonotype has a handful of counts. The chain is built from TRBV28 and TRBJ2-7; 7 positions match TRBD1. V gave up 5 bases and J gave up 2 bases; unmatched junction bases: 0. There are 12 residues in the CDR3. CDR1 is MDHEN and CDR2 is SYDVKM in the germline V gene. The CDR3 here is CASSGTAYEQYV. CDR3 DNA sequence: TGTGCCAGCAGTGGGACAGCCTACGAGCAGTACGTC.

This clonotype showed up many times. The gene calls are TRBV5-1 and TRBJ2-7, with 8 bases lining up with TRBD1. Losses at the gene ends were 4 bases for V and 7 bases for J; bases not matched to a gene: 19. Germline V lookup: CDR1 SGHRS, CDR2 YFSETQ. This CDR3 has 17 amino acids. The CDR3 loop is CASSQNRTGITRGEQYF. CDR3 sequence (DNA): TGCGCCAGCAGCCAAAATCGGACAGGGATCACCAGGGGGGAGCAGTACTTC.

This clonotype appeared a few times. This rearrangement joins TRBV12-3 or TRBV12-4 to TRBJ2-2; unclear D gene. The V end was cut by 3 bases, the J end by 0 bases, with 14 bases between. The CDR3 length is 17 residues. CDR3 DNA: TGTGCCAGCAGTTTCCCCGATCAGGAGACGAACACCGGGGAGCTGTTTTTT. Its translation is CASSFPDQETNTGELFF.

This clonotype occurred a few times. The chain has TRBV6-5 and TRBJ1-1; D remains unclear. Germline CDR1 reads MNHEY; CDR2 reads SVGAGI. The CDR3 spans 14 residues. Between the trimmed V and J ends, which lost 3 bases and 3 bases, there was a span of 11 bases. The CDR3 loop reads CASSYNGEDTEAFF. The CDR3 DNA is TGTGCCAGCAGTTATAACGGGGAGGACACTGAAGCTTTCTTT.

This clonotype was seen ten or more times. The genes are TRBV5-1 and TRBJ2-2, with 7 bases that match TRBD1. CDR3 length equals 13 residues. V shed 5 bases and J 3 bases; nucleotides not matched to a gene: 1. From germline, CDR1 is SGHRS and CDR2 YFSETQ. CDR3 sequence: CASSGQDTGELFF. CDR3 coding DNA: TGCGCCAGCAGTGGACAGGACACCGGGGAGCTGTTTTTT.

This clonotype came up many times. V usage is TRBV7-9 and J usage is TRBJ2-7; D gene ambiguous. Germline V gene lookup returns CDR1 SEHNR and CDR2 FQNEAQ (reference sequence). This CDR3 region has 12 residues. V lost 5 bases and J lost 5, with 10 bases in between. As DNA, the CDR3 is TGTGCCAGCAGCCCCCGTCCCCACGAGCAGTACTTC. This translates into CASSPRPHEQYF.

This clonotype was counted ten times or more. The genes are TRBV9 and TRBJ2-1; the match to TRBD2 covers 12 bases. This CDR3 has 19 amino acids. Unmatched junction bases numbered 10, after V lost 0 bases and J lost 3 bases. The V gene's germline CDR1 is SGDLS and CDR2 YYNGEE. The CDR3 region is CASSVGIITSGGRYNEQFF. In DNA, the CDR3 is TGTGCCAGCAGCGTAGGGATCATCACTAGCGGGGGGCGCTACAATGAGCAGTTCTTC.

The table lists this clonotype with a few counts. The rearrangement uses TRBV28 and TRBJ2-7; 9 bases agree with TRBD1. The ends lost 5 bases at V and 9 bases at J; junction bases unmatched: 8. Germline V gene data show CDR1 as MDHEN and CDR2 as SYDVKM. The CDR3 extends over 13 amino acids. The CDR3: CASSTGQGLGQYV. The CDR3 DNA reads as TGTGCCAGCAGTACGGGACAGGGCTTGGGGCAGTACGTC.

This clonotype was seen at least ten times. The chain has TRBV10-3 and TRBJ2-7, with D perhaps matching TRBD2 (5 bases). The CDR3 extends over 13 amino acids. Trimming left V 4 bases short and J 3 bases short, with 10 bases between. The germline V gene has CDR1 ENHRY and CDR2 SYGVKD. As DNA, the CDR3 is TGTGCCATCAGTGGGGAGACTAACTACGAGCAGTACGTC. Translated, it gives CAISGETNYEQYV.

This clonotype was seen many times. The V and J genes are TRBV27 and TRBJ1-1; D is unresolved. The V end was cut by 6 bases, the J end by 1 base, with 12 bases between. CDR1 MNHEY and CDR2 SMNVEV come from the germline V gene (reference sequence). This CDR3 is 14 amino acids long. The CDR3: CASRRLEGNTEAFF. Here the CDR3 DNA reads TGTGCCAGCAGAAGGCTCGAGGGGAACACTGAAGCTTTCTTT.

Ten or more counts support this clonotype. V and J are TRBV4-3 and TRBJ1-6; D ambiguous. The CDR3 is 14 amino acids. Trimming removed 0 bases from V and 14 bases from J, with 14 bases in between. Germline V CDR1 and CDR2: LGHNA, YSLEER. CDR3 bases: TGCGCCAGCAGCCAAGATCGAAAGGGTCCATCCCTCCACTTT. This gives the protein CASSQDRKGPSLHF.

This clonotype was seen a handful of times. The V call is TRBV3-1, the J call TRBJ2-1; 8 positions match TRBD1. Germline V gene lookup returns CDR1 LGHDT and CDR2 YNNKEL (reference sequence). The V gene end was trimmed by 3 bases and the J gene end by 4 bases; junction bases not matched to a gene: 5. CDR3 length equals 15 residues. CDR3 loop: CASSHPGTGYNEQFF. For the CDR3, the DNA is TGTGCCAGCAGCCATCCTGGGACAGGATACAATGAGCAGTTCTTC.

This clonotype showed up just a few times. The chain combines TRBV4-2 with TRBJ2-3; D gene ambiguous. The V and J ends lost 0 bases and 4 bases respectively, with 11 bases between them. Germline V gene sequence: CDR1 LGHNA, CDR2 YNFKEQ. CDR3 length: 15 amino acids. CDR3 sequence reads: CASSQDSLVADTQYF. The CDR3 nucleotides are TGTGCCAGCAGCCAAGATTCCCTGGTCGCAGATACGCAGTATTTT.

This clonotype has ten or more counts. The V gene is TRBV28, the J gene TRBJ1-2, with 7 bases fitting TRBD1. V was clipped by 8 bases and J by 2 bases; unmatched bases: 2. The CDR3 is made up of 12 amino acids. CDR1 MDHEN and CDR2 SYDVKM come from the germline V gene. CDR3 residues: CASSDRNYGYTF. The CDR3 nucleotides are TGTGCCAGCTCGGACAGGAACTATGGCTACACCTTC.